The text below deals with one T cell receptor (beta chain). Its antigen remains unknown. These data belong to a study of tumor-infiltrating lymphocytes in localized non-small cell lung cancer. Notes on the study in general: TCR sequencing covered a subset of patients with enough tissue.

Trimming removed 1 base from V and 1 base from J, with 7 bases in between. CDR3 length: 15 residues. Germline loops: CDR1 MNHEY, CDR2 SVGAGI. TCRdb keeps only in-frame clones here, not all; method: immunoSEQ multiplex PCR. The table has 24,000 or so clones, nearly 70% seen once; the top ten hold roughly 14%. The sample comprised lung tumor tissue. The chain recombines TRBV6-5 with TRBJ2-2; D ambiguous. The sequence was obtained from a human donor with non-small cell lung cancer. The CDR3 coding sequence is TGTGCCAGCAGTTACTTAACGGTGAACACCGGGGAGCTGTTTTTT. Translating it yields CASSYLTVNTGELFF.